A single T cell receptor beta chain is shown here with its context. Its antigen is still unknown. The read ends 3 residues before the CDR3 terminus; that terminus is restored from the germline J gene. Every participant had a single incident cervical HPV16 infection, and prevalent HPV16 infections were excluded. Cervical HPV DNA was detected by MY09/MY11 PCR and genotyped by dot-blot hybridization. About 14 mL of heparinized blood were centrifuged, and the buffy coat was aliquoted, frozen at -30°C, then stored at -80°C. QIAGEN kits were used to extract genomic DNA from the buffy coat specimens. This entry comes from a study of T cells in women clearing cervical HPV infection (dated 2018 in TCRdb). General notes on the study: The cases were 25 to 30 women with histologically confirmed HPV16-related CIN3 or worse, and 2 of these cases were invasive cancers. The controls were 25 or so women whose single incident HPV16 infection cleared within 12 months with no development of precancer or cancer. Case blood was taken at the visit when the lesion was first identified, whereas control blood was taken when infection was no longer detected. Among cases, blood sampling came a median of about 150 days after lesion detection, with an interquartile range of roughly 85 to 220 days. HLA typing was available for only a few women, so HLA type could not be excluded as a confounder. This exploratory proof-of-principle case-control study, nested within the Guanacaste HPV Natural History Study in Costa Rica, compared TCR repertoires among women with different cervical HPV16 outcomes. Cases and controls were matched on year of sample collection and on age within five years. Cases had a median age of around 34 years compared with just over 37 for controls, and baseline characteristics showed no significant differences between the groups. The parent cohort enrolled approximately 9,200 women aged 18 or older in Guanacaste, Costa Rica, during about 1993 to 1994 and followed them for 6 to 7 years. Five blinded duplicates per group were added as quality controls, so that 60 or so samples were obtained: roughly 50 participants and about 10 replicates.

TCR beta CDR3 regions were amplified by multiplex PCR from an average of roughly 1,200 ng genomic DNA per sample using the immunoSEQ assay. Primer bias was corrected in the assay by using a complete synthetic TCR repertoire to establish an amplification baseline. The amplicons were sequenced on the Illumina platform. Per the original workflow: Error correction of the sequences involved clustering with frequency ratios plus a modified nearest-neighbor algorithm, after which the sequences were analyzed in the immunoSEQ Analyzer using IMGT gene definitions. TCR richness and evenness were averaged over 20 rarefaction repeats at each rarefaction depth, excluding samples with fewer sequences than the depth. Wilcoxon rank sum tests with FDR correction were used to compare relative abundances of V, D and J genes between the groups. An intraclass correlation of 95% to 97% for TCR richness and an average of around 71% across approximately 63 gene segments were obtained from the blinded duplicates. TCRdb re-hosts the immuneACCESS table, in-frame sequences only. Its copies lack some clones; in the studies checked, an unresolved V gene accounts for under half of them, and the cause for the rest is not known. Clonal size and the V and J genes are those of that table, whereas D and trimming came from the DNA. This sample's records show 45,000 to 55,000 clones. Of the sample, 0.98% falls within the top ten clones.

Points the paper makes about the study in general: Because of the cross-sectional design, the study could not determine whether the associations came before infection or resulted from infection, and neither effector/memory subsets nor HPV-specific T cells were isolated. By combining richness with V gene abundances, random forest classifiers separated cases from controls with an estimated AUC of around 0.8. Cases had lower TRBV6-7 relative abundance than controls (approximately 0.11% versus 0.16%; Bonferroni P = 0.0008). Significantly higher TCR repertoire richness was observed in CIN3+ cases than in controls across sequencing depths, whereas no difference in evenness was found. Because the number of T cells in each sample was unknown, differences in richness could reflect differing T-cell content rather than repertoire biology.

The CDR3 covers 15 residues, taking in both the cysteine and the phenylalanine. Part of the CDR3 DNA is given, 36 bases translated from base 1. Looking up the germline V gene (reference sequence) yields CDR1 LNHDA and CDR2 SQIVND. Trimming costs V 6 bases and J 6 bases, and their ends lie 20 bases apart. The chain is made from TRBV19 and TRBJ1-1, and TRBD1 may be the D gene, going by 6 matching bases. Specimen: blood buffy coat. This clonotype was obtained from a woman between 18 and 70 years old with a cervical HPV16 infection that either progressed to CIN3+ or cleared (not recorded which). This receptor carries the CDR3 CASRPTGNLNAEAFF. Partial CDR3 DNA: TGTGCCAGTAGACCTACAGGGAATTTAAACGCTGAA.